These 30 T cell receptor beta chains were sequenced from one sample in a study of T-cell memory formation after mild COVID-19. TCRdb re-called the 5' RACE reads with MiXCR, one entry per CDR3 protein. Of a few hundred thousand distinct CDR3 sequences in the sample, 20% to 25% were seen once. The sequencing sample was made of PBMCs or a T cell subset sorted from them (not recorded which). The origin of the receptors is an adult woman who had mild COVID-19 (a few samples of this study predate the infection). Cell type and time point are not known.

The chain recombines TRBV4-2 with TRBJ2-7; D is uncertain. The V and J ends lost 4 bases and 0 bases respectively, with 16 bases between them. The CDR3 spans 16 residues. The germline V gene has CDR1 LGHNA and CDR2 YNFKEQ. For the CDR3, the DNA is TGTGCCAGCAGCCCGGAGAGATGGGAAAGCTCCTACGAGCAGTACTTC. It codes for CASSPERWESSYEQYF.

The genes are TRBV7-3 and TRBJ2-1; possibly TRBD1 for D (5 bases). The V end was cut by 2 bases, the J end by 7 bases, with 15 bases between. This CDR3 spans 15 amino acids. The germline CDR1 and CDR2 sequences are SGHTA and FQGTGA. CDR3 loop: CASSLWSRVDNEQFF. DNA for the CDR3: TGTGCCAGCAGCTTATGGTCCAGGGTAGATAATGAGCAGTTCTTC.

This clonotype showed up just a few times. The rearrangement uses TRBV7-8 and TRBJ2-1; D not certain. Germline CDR1 SGHVS, CDR2 FQNEAQ. Trimming took off 7 bases at V and 4 bases at J, with 14 bases between the two ends. CDR3 length: 14 residues. The CDR3 nucleotides are TGTGCCAGCACCCCCGTGGGGTTGTACAATGAGCAGTTCTTC. Its protein is CASTPVGLYNEQFF. Full variable domain (remainder filled in from reference TRBV7-8 and TRBJ2-1): GAGVSQSPRYKVAKRGQDVALRCDPISGHVSLFWYQQALGQGPEFLTYFQNEAQLDKSGLPSDRFFAERPEGSVSTLKIQRTQQEDSAVYLCASTPVGLYNEQFFGPGTRLTVL.

This clonotype was seen a few times. The V call is TRBV7-2, the J call TRBJ2-1; TRBD2 aligns across 8 bases. V lost 5 bases and J lost 10; bases outside the gene matches: 16. This CDR3 is 16 amino acids long. Germline lookup yields CDR1 SGHTA and CDR2 FQGNSA. As DNA, the CDR3 is TGTGCCAGCAGCCAGGGTGGTAGCGGGGTGAGGCAGGAGCAGTTCTTC. The encoded protein is CASSQGGSGVRQEQFF. Using reference TRBV7-2 and TRBJ2-1 for the parts outside the CDR3, the full variable domain is GAGVSQSPSNKVTEKGKDVELRCDPISGHTALYWYRQSLGQGLEFLIYFQGNSAPDKSGLPSDRFSAERTGGSVSTLTIQRTQQEDSAVYLCASSQGGSGVRQEQFFGPGTRLTVL.

V gene TRBV11-2 combines with J gene TRBJ2-2; TRBD1 agrees at 9 bases. The CDR3 has 15 residues. V gave up 5 bases and J gave up 4 bases; unmatched junction bases: 5. Germline V gene sequence: CDR1 SGHAT, CDR2 FQNNGV. CDR3 in DNA: TGTGCCAGCAGCCGGGACAGGGTGGGCACCGGGGAGCTGTTTTTT. This gives the protein CASSRDRVGTGELFF. Complete variable domain (other parts from reference TRBV11-2 and TRBJ2-2): EAGVAQSPRYKIIEKRQSVAFWCNPISGHATLYWYQQILGQGPKLLIQFQNNGVVDDSQLPKDRFSAERLKGVDSTLKIQPAKLEDSAVYLCASSRDRVGTGELFFGEGSRLTVL.

This clonotype was recorded many times. The rearrangement links TRBV7-2 to TRBJ2-7; 10 bases line up with TRBD2. Per the germline V gene, CDR1 is SGHTA and CDR2 is FQGNSA. V lost 5 bases and J lost 0; bases outside the gene matches: 4. The length of the CDR3 is 15 residues. The CDR3 loop is CASSRGLADSYEQYF. For the CDR3, the DNA is TGTGCCAGCAGCCGAGGACTAGCGGACTCCTACGAGCAGTACTTC.

The chain recombines TRBV6-2 or TRBV6-3 with TRBJ1-2; 7 nucleotides line up with TRBD1. The germline CDR1 and CDR2 sequences are MNHEY and SVGEGT. Germline trimming cut 0 bases from V and 2 bases from J; bases unmatched to any gene: 6. CDR3 size: 16 residues. Here the CDR3 DNA reads TGTGCCAGCAGTTACTCGGGGGACAGTGGAAACTATGGCTACACCTTC. It specifies CASSYSGDSGNYGYTF.

This clonotype was counted a few times. J is TRBJ1-5 and V is TRBV16; D call uncertain. The CDR3 sequence is 13 residues long. V was trimmed by 1 base and J by 7 bases, leaving 8 bases between them. Germline CDR1 is KGHSY and CDR2 is FQNENV. CDR3 protein: CASSQWSGQPQHF. CDR3 sequence (DNA): TGTGCCAGCAGCCAATGGTCAGGACAGCCCCAGCATTTT.

There are a few counts of this clonotype. The gene calls are TRBV7-2 and TRBJ2-1; TRBD1 aligns across 10 bases. The CDR3 has 16 amino acids. Germline-derived CDR1 and CDR2 are SGHTA and FQGNSA. V gave up 1 base and J gave up 6 bases; unmatched junction bases: 6. In DNA form, the CDR3 reads TGTGCCAGCAGCTTAGTCGGGACAGGGGCTATCAATGAGCAGTTCTTC. It is translated as CASSLVGTGAINEQFF. Drawing the rest from reference TRBV7-2 and TRBJ2-1, the complete variable domain is GAGVSQSPSNKVTEKGKDVELRCDPISGHTALYWYRQSLGQGLEFLIYFQGNSAPDKSGLPSDRFSAERTGGSVSTLTIQRTQQEDSAVYLCASSLVGTGAINEQFFGPGTRLTVL.

The chain couples TRBV29-1 to TRBJ2-1, with 11 nucleotides matching TRBD2. J was trimmed by 4 bases and V by 8 bases; bases with no gene match: 10. Germline V gene data show CDR1 as SQVTM and CDR2 as ANQGSEA. The CDR3 totals 15 residues. In nucleotides, the CDR3 is TGCAGCCACACCTCGACTAGCGGGGCGTACAATGAGCAGTTCTTC. Amino acid sequence: CSHTSTSGAYNEQFF.

This clonotype has a single count. The CDR3 nucleotides are TGTGCCACCAGTGACGGACAGGACCTCACCGGGGAGCTGTTTTTT. Translated: CATSDGQDLTGELFF. The genes are TRBV24-1 and TRBJ2-2, with 7 nucleotides matching TRBD1. The CDR3 is 15 residues long. The junction had 5 bases not matched to a gene; V was cut back by 4 bases and J by 4 bases. Germline CDR1 KGHDR, CDR2 SFDVKD.

This chain connects TRBV5-1 to TRBJ2-3; tentatively, D is TRBD2 (6 bases). The length of the CDR3 is 14 residues. The V gene's germline CDR1 is SGHRS and CDR2 YFSETQ. V was shortened by 4 bases and J by 4 bases, with 13 bases between the two germline ends. The CDR3 nucleotides are TGCGCCAGCAGCCCGAGACTAGGATCAGATACGCAGTATTTT. It specifies CASSPRLGSDTQYF.

This clonotype appeared a few times. The chain links TRBV7-2 to TRBJ2-1; D unresolved. Germline-derived CDR1 and CDR2 are SGHTA and FQGNSA. The CDR3 totals 16 residues. The V gene lost 3 bases and the J gene lost 4 bases, with 16 bases spanning the gap. The CDR3 DNA sequence: TGTGCCAGCAGCTTGATGTTAACGGCCGCGTACAATGAGCAGTTCTTC. Encoded protein: CASSLMLTAAYNEQFF.

Only a few counts were recorded for this clonotype. The rearrangement links TRBV12-3 or TRBV12-4 to TRBJ2-7; 9 bases match TRBD1. The CDR3 consists of 13 residues. With V trimmed by 4 bases and J by 7 bases, 5 bases remained unmatched. CDR3 nucleotide sequence: TGTGCCAGCAGTTCGGGACAGGGTCGAGAGCAGTACTTC. This sequence encodes CASSSGQGREQYF.

This clonotype was found a few times. This chain links TRBV18 with TRBJ1-1; possibly TRBD1 for D (5 bases). CDR3 size: 12 residues. The germline CDR1 and CDR2 sequences are KGHSH and LQKENI. V was shortened by 3 bases and J by 6 bases, with 8 bases between the two germline ends. In DNA, the CDR3 is TGTGCCAGCTCACCTCTAGGGGCTGAAGCTTTCTTT. This codes for CASSPLGAEAFF.

This clonotype was picked up a small number of times. The genes are TRBV5-1 and TRBJ2-2; 8 bases are shared with TRBD2. Germline V gene sequence: CDR1 SGHRS, CDR2 YFSETQ. The CDR3 sequence is 15 residues long. Trimming took 2 bases from V and 3 from J; bases not matched to a gene: 3. In nucleotides, the CDR3 is TGCGCCAGCAGCTTAACTAGCGGATACACCGGGGAGCTGTTTTTT. Protein product: CASSLTSGYTGELFF.

This clonotype was seen a single time. The rearrangement joins TRBV2 to TRBJ1-2; the D gene is possibly TRBD1 (6 bases). V lost 3 bases and J lost 3, with 8 bases in between. This CDR3 comprises 13 residues. Germline V lookup: CDR1 SNHLY, CDR2 FYNNEI. The CDR3 DNA reads TGTGCCAGCAGTGACAACAGGGACTATGGCTACACCTTC. Amino acid sequence: CASSDNRDYGYTF. Together with reference TRBV2 and TRBJ1-2, the CDR3 gives the full variable domain: EPEVTQTPSHQVTQMGQEVILRCVPISNHLYFYWYRQILGQKVEFLVSFYNNEISEKSEIFDDQFSVERPDGSNFTLKIRSTKLEDSAMYFCASSDNRDYGYTFGSGTRLTVV.

This clonotype has a handful of counts. The chain employs TRBV10-2 and TRBJ2-6, with a tentative D call TRBD1 (5 bases). CDR3 size: 12 residues. Per germline, CDR1 WSHSY and CDR2 SAAADI. V was cut by 2 bases and J by 14 bases, with 10 bases left in between. CDR3 nucleotide sequence: TGCGCCAGCAGTGAGCAGGGATTCATCCTGACTTTC. It specifies CASSEQGFILTF.

This clonotype was observed a few times. CDR3 region: CASSPLWGEYNEQFF. The DNA of the CDR3 is TGTGCCAGCAGCCCGTTGTGGGGGGAGTACAATGAGCAGTTCTTC. The rearrangement links TRBV3-1 to TRBJ2-1, with D possibly TRBD2 on 6 matching bases. V lost 4 bases to trimming and J lost 4 bases, with 14 bases between them. Per germline, CDR1 LGHDT and CDR2 YNNKEL (reference sequence). This CDR3 is 15 amino acids long.

This clonotype was counted only a few times. The chain employs TRBV7-3 and TRBJ1-1; D not certain. Per germline, CDR1 SGHTA and CDR2 FQGTGA. Trimming removed 0 bases at V and 11 bases at J, with 10 bases between. The CDR3 contains 12 residues. The CDR3 spells CASSLTGGRAFF. CDR3 DNA sequence: TGTGCCAGCAGCTTAACAGGAGGTCGGGCTTTCTTT. Full variable domain (rest looked up from reference TRBV7-3 and TRBJ1-1): GAGVSQTPSNKVTEKGKYVELRCDPISGHTALYWYRQSLGQGPEFLIYFQGTGAADDSGLPNDRFFAVRPEGSVSTLKIQRTERGDSAVYLCASSLTGGRAFFGQGTRLTVV.

This chain joins TRBV20-1 and TRBJ2-5, with no clear D. In germline, CDR1 is DFQATT, CDR2 SNEGSKA (reference sequence). This CDR3 contains 10 residues. Trimming took off 5 bases at V and 4 bases at J, with 5 bases between the two ends. The CDR3 region is CSAATETQYF. The CDR3 nucleotides are TGCAGTGCTGCCACAGAGACCCAGTACTTC.

The chain employs TRBV6-5 and TRBJ1-1, with 10 bases identical to TRBD1. The germline V gene encodes CDR1 MNHEY and CDR2 SVGAGI. CDR3 size: 21 residues. Losses at the gene ends were 0 bases for V and 1 base for J; bases not matched to a gene: 17. CDR3 sequence reads: CASSYSRFGPGQGWRNTEAFF. CDR3 nucleotide sequence: TGTGCCAGCAGTTACTCGCGTTTCGGACCGGGACAGGGGTGGAGGAACACTGAAGCTTTCTTT.

This chain links TRBV19 with TRBJ1-1; D is unclear. Germline V lookup: CDR1 LNHDA, CDR2 SQIVND (reference sequence). The CDR3 has 14 amino acids. The ends were cut back, 0 bases at V and 6 bases at J, with 11 bases in the middle. In DNA form, the CDR3 reads TGTGCCAGTAGTATAGATTCGTTCCGCGCTGAAGCTTTCTTT. Its translation: CASSIDSFRAEAFF. Combining the CDR3 with reference TRBV19 and TRBJ1-1 gives the whole variable domain DGGITQSPKYLFRKEGQNVTLSCEQNLNHDAMYWYRQDPGQGLRLIYYSQIVNDFQKGDIAEGYSVSREKKESFPLTVTSAQKNPTAFYLCASSIDSFRAEAFFGQGTRLTVV.

The chain links TRBV6-1 to TRBJ1-3; 9 bases fit TRBD1. The V segment lost 6 bases and the J segment 3 bases; nucleotides outside the gene matches: 12. Germline V gene sequence: CDR1 MNHNS, CDR2 SASEGT. The length of the CDR3 is 17 residues. The CDR3, as DNA: TGTGCCAGCAGGACGGAGGTGGGACAGGGTTATGGAAACACCATATATTTT. The encoded protein is CASRTEVGQGYGNTIYF.

There are a few counts of this clonotype. The chain recombines TRBV6-2 or TRBV6-3 with TRBJ2-3; a possible D gene is TRBD1 (6 bases). This CDR3 has 15 residues. Germline assignment: CDR1 MNHEY and CDR2 SVGEGT. Between the trimmed V and J ends, which lost 6 bases and 0 bases, there was a span of 13 bases. The CDR3 sequence is CASSAQGSSTDTQYF. The CDR3 DNA is TGTGCCAGCAGCGCCCAGGGGTCCAGCACAGATACGCAGTATTTT.

V and J are TRBV7-6 and TRBJ2-3; weak D call: TRBD2 (5 bases). The V gene's germline CDR1 is SGHVS and CDR2 FNYEAQ. CDR3 length equals 16 residues. V gave up 5 bases and J gave up 6 bases, with 21 bases separating them. CDR3 coding DNA: TGTGCCAGCAGCCCCGACTATTTGCCCGGCGGGGATACGCAGTATTTT. It yields the protein CASSPDYLPGGDTQYF.

Written as DNA, the CDR3 is TGTGCCACCAGTGACACGATGGGACAGGGTCGGAATGAGCAGTTCTTC. Residues: CATSDTMGQGRNEQFF. The J gene is TRBJ2-1, the V gene TRBV24-1, with TRBD1 identical over 9 bases. This CDR3 spans 16 amino acids. Per the germline V gene, CDR1 is KGHDR and CDR2 is SFDVKD. Trimming at V came to 4 bases and at J to 7 bases, leaving 10 bases not matched to a gene.

V and J are TRBV12-3 or TRBV12-4 and TRBJ1-1; maybe TRBD1 (6 bases). CDR3 length: 15 residues. V gave up 6 bases and J gave up 6 bases, with 20 bases separating them. CDR3: CASSPPLSGDAEAFF. CDR3 coding DNA: TGTGCCAGCAGCCCCCCCCTGTCAGGGGACGCTGAAGCTTTCTTT.

There are a few counts of this clonotype. The chain links TRBV3-1 to TRBJ2-1, with D possibly matching TRBD2 (6 bases). The CDR3 contains 17 residues. Between the trimmed V and J ends, which lost 0 bases and 5 bases, there was a span of 17 bases. In germline, CDR1 is LGHDT, CDR2 YNNKEL (reference sequence). The CDR3 region has the DNA TGTGCCAGCAGCCAAGAGGTAGGGGAGGCCCACAACAATGAGCAGTTCTTC. Translated: CASSQEVGEAHNNEQFF.

This chain uses TRBV7-3 with TRBJ1-2; a possible D gene is TRBD1 (5 bases). The V end lost 0 bases, the J end lost 7 bases, and 12 bases lay between the germline ends. Germline CDR1 is SGHTA and CDR2 is FQGTGA. This CDR3 contains 14 residues. In nucleotides, the CDR3 is TGTGCCAGCAGCTTAACCCCATCGGGGACTGGCTACACCTTC. Amino acids: CASSLTPSGTGYTF.